The T cell receptor beta chain described here comes from a study of T cells in Graves' hyperthyroidism and ophthalmopathy. The CDR3 length is 12 residues. The germline V and J ends were trimmed by 8 bases and 1 base, with 9 bases remaining between them. The V gene's germline CDR1 is LNHNV and CDR2 YYDKDF (reference sequence). On the basis of clinical symptoms, serum thyroxine and TRAb, thyroid ultrasound and orbital computed tomography, diagnoses were made. RNA transcripts were the template for amplifying TCR beta CDR3 regions. Initially, a first-round RT-PCR of the TCR CDR3 employed the HTBI primer set. TCRdb passed the multiplex PCR reads through MiXCR, listing each CDR3 protein once. The repertoire holds around 540,000 distinct CDR3 sequences, with more than 15% as singletons.

The V and J genes are TRBV15 and TRBJ2-7; D unresolved. The sample consisted of blood. The sequence was obtained from a young woman with Graves' ophthalmopathy. The DNA of the CDR3 is TGTGCCACCCGCGGAGTTTCCTACGAGCAGTACTTC. Translated: CATRGVSYEQYF.